This T cell receptor beta chain derives from a study of blood T cell repertoires in COVID-19. Study-wide context: Acute and convalescent COVID-19 samples came from the United States, Italy and Spain. T cells, B-cell-depleted T cells, or PBMCs provided the cDNA or gDNA that served as material.

Per the study methods: Cell counts per sample came from amplifying reference gene primers. Only in-frame clones appear in the TCRdb table, and some are missing; sequencing was by immunoSEQ multiplex PCR. V and J calls and clone size are copied from that table; D and trimming were computed from the DNA. The top ten clones hold around 13% of a sample with about 200,000 clones, 80% of them seen once. The germline V gene has CDR1 SGHAT and CDR2 FQNNGV. CDR3 length: 11 amino acids. On this clone: At one of its ends the junction is not consistent with the germline gene, which may arise from a read error.

The TCR originated in a human donor in a cohort sampled during active COVID-19. This chain connects TRBV11-2 to TRBJ2-7; TRBD2 agrees at 7 bases. Sequenced material: peripheral blood. The CDR3 sequence is CASSLGSGVHF. CDR3 nucleotide sequence: TGTGCCAGCAGCTTAGGAAGCGGGGTACACTTC.